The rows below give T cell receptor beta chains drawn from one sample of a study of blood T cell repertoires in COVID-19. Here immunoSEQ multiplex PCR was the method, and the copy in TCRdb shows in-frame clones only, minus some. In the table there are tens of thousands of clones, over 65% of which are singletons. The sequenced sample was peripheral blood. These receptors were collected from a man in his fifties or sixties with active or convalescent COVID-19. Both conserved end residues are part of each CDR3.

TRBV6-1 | CASSERSFSGNTIYF
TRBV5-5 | CASSLGTGNQPQHF
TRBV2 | CASRSGDSNQPQHF
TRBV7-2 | CASSSIVKMNTEAFF
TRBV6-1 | CASSEGGQGETQYF
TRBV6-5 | CASSEPFTDYGYTF
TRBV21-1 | CASSGAQDRTATNEKLFF
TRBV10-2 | CASSLRHQADEQYF
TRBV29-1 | CSGWTGRTEAFF
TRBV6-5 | CASSYSRGFNTDTQYF
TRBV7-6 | CASSLQGGVRTEAFF
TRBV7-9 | CASSLDLAGGDTQYF
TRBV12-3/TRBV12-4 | CASSWGGNTEAFF
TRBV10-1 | CASSGSSGELSSYNEQFF
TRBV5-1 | CASSLAGDQPQHF
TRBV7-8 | CASSSGLAGTDTQYF
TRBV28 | CASRDRALGFDKNIQYF
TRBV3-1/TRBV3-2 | CASSYGQGVGEQFF
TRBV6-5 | CASSYLAGGPGGELFF
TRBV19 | CASSILNRDSGNTIYF
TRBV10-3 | CAISEPSQGSGGNTIYF
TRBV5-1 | CASSLAQGSEETQYF
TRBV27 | CASKGLGGWDQPQHF
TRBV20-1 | CSASSEEKLFF
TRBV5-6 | CASSQLDRDDGEQFF
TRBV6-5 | CASIAGNNQPQHF
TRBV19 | CASSPTGTGSDEQYF
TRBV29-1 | CSVGTGGKIGYTF
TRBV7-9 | CASSLLGNTIYF
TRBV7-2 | CASSLKAGFTGELFF
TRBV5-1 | CASSLDPGQDNYGYTF
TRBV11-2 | CAEKGLAGDNEQFF
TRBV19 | CASSMGQVGRGTEAFF
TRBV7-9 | CASSLATGGGEQFF
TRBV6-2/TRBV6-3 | CASSFSTSTAPGQFF